This TCR beta chain was obtained from a study of blood T cell repertoires in COVID-19. Data came from immunoSEQ multiplex PCR; TCRdb stores just in-frame clones and leaves some out. The sample yields approximately 55,000 clones, about nine tenths seen once. The receptor's source is a man aged 35 to 55 with acute or convalescent COVID-19. The material sequenced was peripheral blood.

DNA for the CDR3: TGCGCCAGCAGGGCGGGGACGTTTACCTCTGGAAACACCATATATTTT. It is translated as CASRAGTFTSGNTIYF. The V call is TRBV5-1, the J call TRBJ1-3; D is perhaps TRBD1 (5 bases). Between the trimmed V and J ends, which lost 5 bases and 0 bases, there was a span of 15 bases. Germline loops: CDR1 SGHRS, CDR2 YFSETQ. This CDR3 has 16 residues.